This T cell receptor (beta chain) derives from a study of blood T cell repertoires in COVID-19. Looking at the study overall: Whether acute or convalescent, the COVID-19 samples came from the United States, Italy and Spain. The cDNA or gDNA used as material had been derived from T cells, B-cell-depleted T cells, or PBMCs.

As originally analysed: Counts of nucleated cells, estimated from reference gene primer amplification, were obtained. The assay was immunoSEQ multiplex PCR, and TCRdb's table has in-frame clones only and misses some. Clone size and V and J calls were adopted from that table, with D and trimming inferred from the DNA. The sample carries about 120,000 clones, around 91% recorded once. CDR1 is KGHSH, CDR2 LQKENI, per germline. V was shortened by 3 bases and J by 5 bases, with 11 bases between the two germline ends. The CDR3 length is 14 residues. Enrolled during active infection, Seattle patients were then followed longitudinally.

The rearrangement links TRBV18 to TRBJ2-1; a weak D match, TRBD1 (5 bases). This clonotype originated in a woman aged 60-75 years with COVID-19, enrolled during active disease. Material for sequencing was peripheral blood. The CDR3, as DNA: TGTGCCAGCTCACCGTCAGGGTCCCACAATGAGCAGTTCTTC. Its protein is CASSPSGSHNEQFF.